This T cell receptor (beta chain) was sequenced in a study of T cell changes during pregnancy in multiple sclerosis. The data were produced by immunoSEQ multiplex PCR, yet TCRdb's version contains in-frame clones alone and is incomplete. The table has approximately 58,000 clones, approximately 90% seen once. V shed 0 bases and J 3 bases; nucleotides not matched to a gene: 4. This CDR3 spans 16 amino acids. Germline CDR1 is SGHDN and CDR2 is FVKESK. This specimen was CD4+ T cells from peripheral blood mononuclear cells, taken after pregnancy. The clonotype comes from a female donor in good health, enrolled as a control in a pregnancy study. This sequence joins TRBV14 and TRBJ2-7; TRBD1 agrees at 11 bases. The CDR3 DNA follows: TGTGCCAGCAGCCAAGATTGGGGACAGGGGGTCTACGAGCAGTACTTC. This gives the protein CASSQDWGQGVYEQYF.